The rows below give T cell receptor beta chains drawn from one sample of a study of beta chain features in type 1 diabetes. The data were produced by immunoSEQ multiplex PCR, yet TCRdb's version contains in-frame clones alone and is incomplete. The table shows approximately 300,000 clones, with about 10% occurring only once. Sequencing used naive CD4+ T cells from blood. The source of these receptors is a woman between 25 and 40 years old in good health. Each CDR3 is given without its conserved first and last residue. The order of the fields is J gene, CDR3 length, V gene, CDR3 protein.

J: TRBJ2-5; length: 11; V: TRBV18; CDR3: ASSPAGQETQY
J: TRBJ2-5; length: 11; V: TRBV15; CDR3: ATSSGSAETQY
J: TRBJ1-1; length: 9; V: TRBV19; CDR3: ASSIVPEAF
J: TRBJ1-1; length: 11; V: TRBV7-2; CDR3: ASSLQGVTEAF
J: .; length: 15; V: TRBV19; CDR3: ASSISGGTANSYEQY
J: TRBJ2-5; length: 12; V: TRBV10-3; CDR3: AISDSTGQETQY
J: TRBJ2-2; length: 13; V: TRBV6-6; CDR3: ASRRQGANTGELF
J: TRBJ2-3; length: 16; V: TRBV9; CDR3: ASGPYLLAGDIPDTQY
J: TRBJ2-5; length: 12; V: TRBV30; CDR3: AHDPLGPQETQY
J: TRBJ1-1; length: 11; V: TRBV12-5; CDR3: ASGPGAWTEAF
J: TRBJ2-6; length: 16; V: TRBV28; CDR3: ASSPGTGVPSGANVLT
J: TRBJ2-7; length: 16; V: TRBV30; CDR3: AWSAGRTGLADPYEQY
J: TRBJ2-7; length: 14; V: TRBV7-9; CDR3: ASSLALADRPGEQY